Listed here are 8 T cell receptor beta chains from one sample, sequenced in a study of cytomegalovirus exposure and HLA in healthy donors. Both 60 Vbeta primers and 13 Jbeta primers went into the PCR. Sequencing used immunoSEQ multiplex PCR; TCRdb keeps in-frame clones, though not all of them. The sample gives some 140,000 clones, 60% to 85% of which show up once; approximately 0.97% is in the top ten. Material for sequencing was PBMCs. All receptors come from a man between 18 and 35 years old in good health and CMV-seronegative.

This chain uses TRBV4-2 with TRBJ1-2; no clear D gene. V gave up 5 bases and J gave up 0 bases, with 10 bases separating them. CDR1 is LGHNA and CDR2 is YNFKEQ in the germline V gene. The CDR3 loop spans 14 amino acids. This CDR3 is CASSGKGANYGYTF. CDR3 nucleotides: TGTGCCAGCAGCGGGAAGGGAGCTAACTATGGCTACACCTTC.

The chain is built from TRBV18 and TRBJ2-1, with 8 bases matching TRBD2. Germline trimming cut 2 bases from V and 12 bases from J; bases unmatched to any gene: 9. Per the germline V gene, CDR1 is KGHSH and CDR2 is LQKENI. The CDR3 is 14 amino acids. The CDR3 coding sequence is TGTGCCAGCTCACCATCCACTAGCGGTAGGGGGCAGTTCTTC. Amino acid sequence: CASSPSTSGRGQFF.

The rearrangement links TRBV15 to TRBJ1-5; D ambiguous. Germline V gene data show CDR1 as LNHNV and CDR2 as YYDKDF (reference sequence). The CDR3 contains 15 residues. Trimming took 0 bases from V and 5 from J, leaving 11 bases between them. CDR3 DNA: TGTGCCACCAGCAGAGATTTAGCCCAACATCAGCCCCAGCATTTT. Its translation is CATSRDLAQHQPQHF.

In regard to this clone: Other DNA sequences in the same sample also yield this CDR3. The J gene is TRBJ1-2, the V gene TRBV18, with 9 bases fitting TRBD1. CDR1 and CDR2 (germline): KGHSH, LQKENI. The junction had 11 bases not matched to a gene; V was cut back by 3 bases and J by 3 bases. This CDR3 comprises 17 residues. The CDR3 spells CASSPPAGQGWDYGYTF. CDR3 in DNA: TGTGCCAGCTCACCCCCCGCAGGACAGGGGTGGGACTATGGCTACACCTTC.

The chain links TRBV7-9 to TRBJ1-2; D may be TRBD1 (5 bases). Germline V gene sequence: CDR1 SEHNR, CDR2 FQNEAQ (reference sequence). The V and J ends lost 6 bases and 4 bases respectively, with 12 bases between them. The CDR3 loop spans 13 amino acids. The CDR3 DNA reads TGTGCCAGCAGTCCGACAGCCCTCTATGGCTACACCTTC. It specifies CASSPTALYGYTF.

This chain joins TRBV7-2 and TRBJ1-3, with D unclear. The ends were cut back, 1 base at V and 10 bases at J, with 17 bases in the middle. The germline gives CDR1 SGHTA, CDR2 FQGNSA. The CDR3 loop spans 15 amino acids. CDR3 loop: CASSLGGRAPGTIYF. In DNA form, the CDR3 reads TGTGCCAGCAGCTTAGGGGGTCGGGCCCCGGGAACCATATATTTT.

The chain links TRBV5-8 to TRBJ2-3; the D is unclear. Trimming removed 1 base from V and 6 bases from J, with 12 bases in between. CDR3 length: 14 residues. Germline V gene data show CDR1 as SGHTS and CDR2 as YDEGEE. CDR3 region: CASSLFGRTDTQYF. The CDR3 coding sequence is TGTGCCAGCAGCTTGTTTGGGCGTACGGATACGCAGTATTTT.

V usage is TRBV30 and J usage is TRBJ2-6; tentative D call: TRBD2 (6 bases). V lost 2 bases and J 12 bases, leaving 14 bases between the germline ends. Germline V gene sequence: CDR1 GTSNPN, CDR2 SVGIG (reference sequence). CDR3 length: 13 residues. CDR3 sequence reads: CAWSPPGVGVLTF. DNA of the CDR3: TGTGCCTGGAGTCCCCCGGGGGTGGGCGTCCTGACTTTC.